This passage covers 32 T cell receptor beta chains from one sample sequenced in a study of T cell repertoires in cytomegalovirus infection. One entry per CDR3 protein results from TCRdb running MiXCR on the reads. The sample contains approximately 910,000 distinct CDR3 sequences, less than 35% of which appear only once. Their cognate antigens are unknown. The input for sequencing was cultured CD8+ T cells from PBMCs, taken from culture after CMV antigen stimulation. These receptors all stem from a human donor in good health (CMV status not recorded). Some clones in this sample may be carry-over from other donors' samples.

The chain recombines TRBV24-1 with TRBJ2-3; TRBD2 might be the D (6 bases). Per the germline V gene, CDR1 is KGHDR and CDR2 is SFDVKD. The CDR3 consists of 15 residues. The ends were cut back, 12 bases at V and 3 bases at J, with 21 bases in the middle. CDR3 coding DNA: TGTGCCTCACCCATGGACGGGAGCGATACAGATACGCAGTATTTT. As protein: CASPMDGSDTDTQYF.

The J gene is TRBJ2-7, the V gene TRBV6-2 or TRBV6-3; TRBD1 matches 8 bases. V trimming: 10 bases; J trimming: 3 bases; junction bases outside the gene matches: 11. The germline gives CDR1 MNHEY, CDR2 SVGEGT. The CDR3 totals 14 residues. In DNA form, the CDR3 reads TGTGCCACCATCGGAGGGACAGGTATCTACGAGCAGTACGTC. Protein: CATIGGTGIYEQYV.

This clonotype appeared a few times. This chain links TRBV27 with TRBJ1-4; D is perhaps TRBD1 (6 bases). V dropped 8 bases and J dropped 0 bases, with 10 bases sitting between them. CDR1 MNHEY and CDR2 SMNVEV come from the germline V gene (reference sequence). The CDR3 covers 14 residues. CDR3: CASGTGSTNEKLFF. The CDR3 DNA reads TGTGCCAGCGGAACAGGGTCAACTAATGAAAAACTGTTTTTT.

The chain carries TRBV19 and TRBJ1-4; the D is unclear. The germline V gene has CDR1 LNHDA and CDR2 SQIVND (reference sequence). The CDR3 length is 15 residues. The V and J ends lost 1 base and 8 bases respectively, with 14 bases between them. CDR3 in DNA: TGTGCCAGTAGTATAGGAGCGATATCCCCAGAAAAACTGTTTTTT. It is translated as CASSIGAISPEKLFF. Full variable domain (missing parts from reference TRBV19 and TRBJ1-4): DGGITQSPKYLFRKEGQNVTLSCEQNLNHDAMYWYRQDPGQGLRLIYYSQIVNDFQKGDIAEGYSVSREKKESFPLTVTSAQKNPTAFYLCASSIGAISPEKLFFGSGTQLSVL.

In this sample, this clonotype turned up a few times. V usage is TRBV24-1 and J usage is TRBJ2-3; 8 bases fit TRBD2. The CDR3 loop spans 15 amino acids. Looked up from germline, CDR1 is KGHDR and CDR2 is SFDVKD. The V and J ends lost 4 bases and 4 bases, in that order; junction bases with no gene match: 6. In DNA, the CDR3 is TGTGCCACCAGTGACACCGGGGGGGCGGCAGATACGCAGTATTTT. Its protein product is CATSDTGGAADTQYF.

This clonotype was seen more than once but under ten times. V is TRBV28 and J is TRBJ2-3; D tentatively fits TRBD1 or TRBD2 (6 bases each). The CDR3 loop spans 17 amino acids. The V gene lost 6 bases and the J gene lost 2 bases, with 21 bases spanning the gap. The V gene's germline CDR1 is MDHEN and CDR2 SYDVKM. CDR3 loop: CASRPLLGGYLTDTQYF. The CDR3, as DNA: TGTGCCAGCAGGCCGCTCTTGGGGGGCTACCTCACAGATACGCAGTATTTT.

V and J are TRBV18 and TRBJ1-1; D ambiguous. Germline V CDR1 and CDR2: KGHSH, LQKENI. V was pared by 1 base and J by 2 bases, with 20 bases between. The CDR3 runs to 18 residues. CDR3 amino acids: CASSPRPVTAGLNTEAFF. The DNA of the CDR3 is TGTGCCAGCTCACCACGACCGGTAACGGCAGGACTTAACACTGAAGCTTTCTTT. Combining the CDR3 with reference TRBV18 and TRBJ1-1 gives the whole variable domain NAGVMQNPRHLVRRRGQEARLRCSPMKGHSHVYWYRQLPEEGLKFMVYLQKENIIDESGMPKERFSAEFPKEGPSILRIQQVVRGDSAAYFCASSPRPVTAGLNTEAFFGQGTRLTVV.

This chain joins TRBV20-1 and TRBJ2-3; tentatively, D is TRBD2 (5 bases). The V gene lost 0 bases and the J gene lost 2 bases, with 15 bases spanning the gap. Per germline, CDR1 DFQATT and CDR2 SNEGSKA (reference sequence). The CDR3 contains 16 residues. CDR3 loop: CSARDRKRSFTDTQYF. In DNA form, the CDR3 reads TGCAGTGCTAGAGATCGGAAGCGGAGCTTCACAGATACGCAGTATTTT.

The genes are TRBV20-1 and TRBJ2-7, with 7 nucleotides matching TRBD2. The CDR3 is 16 residues long. Per germline, CDR1 DFQATT and CDR2 SNEGSKA (reference sequence). The ends lost 0 bases at V and 0 bases at J; junction bases unmatched: 8. The CDR3 reads CSARDSGGGLSYEQYF. In DNA, the CDR3 is TGCAGTGCTAGAGATTCGGGCGGGGGTCTCTCCTACGAGCAGTACTTC.

As concerns this clonotype: This sequence may be a read error, since a much larger clone differs from it by one base. The CDR3 DNA sequence: TGTGCCAGCAGCCCCGGGGGGGCAACTAAAGCTTTCTTT. This sequence encodes CASSPGGATKAFF. V and J are TRBV7-6 and TRBJ1-1; D perhaps matches TRBD1 (6 bases). The germline V gene has CDR1 SGHVS and CDR2 FNYEAQ. Trimming took off 5 bases at V and 9 bases at J, with 16 bases between the two ends. The CDR3 runs to 13 residues.

The J gene is TRBJ2-2, the V gene TRBV9; tentative D call: TRBD2 (6 bases). Germline assignment: CDR1 SGDLS and CDR2 YYNGEE. This CDR3 contains 16 residues. The ends were cut back, 0 bases at V and 5 bases at J, with 14 bases in the middle. The CDR3 sequence is CASSVDEEGFTGELFF. As DNA, the CDR3 is TGTGCCAGCAGCGTAGATGAGGAGGGCTTTACCGGGGAGCTGTTTTTT.

This clonotype came up a few times. The chain recombines TRBV7-9 with TRBJ2-3; D is possibly TRBD1 (5 bases). CDR3 size: 17 residues. V was cut by 1 base and J by 1 base, with 15 bases left in between. Germline V gene data show CDR1 as SEHNR and CDR2 as FQNEAQ (reference sequence). The CDR3 DNA reads as TGTGCCAGCAGCTTAGATTTGTCAGAAGGGGGCACAGATACGCAGTATTTT. Its translation is CASSLDLSEGGTDTQYF. Complete variable domain (other parts from reference TRBV7-9 and TRBJ2-3): DTGVSQNPRHKITKRGQNVTFRCDPISEHNRLYWYRQTLGQGPEFLTYFQNEAQLEKSRLLSDRFSAERPKGSFSTLEIQRTEQGDSAMYLCASSLDLSEGGTDTQYFGPGTRLTVL.

V gene TRBV28 combines with J gene TRBJ2-7, with TRBD1 as a possible D gene (6 bases). CDR1 is MDHEN, CDR2 SYDVKM, per germline. V was pared by 5 bases and J by 3 bases, with 14 bases between. This CDR3 is built from 14 residues. DNA for the CDR3: TGTGCCAGCAGTAACCCGGGACATTACTACGAGCAGTACTTC. Translation: CASSNPGHYYEQYF.

The V gene is TRBV6-1, the J gene TRBJ2-4; D is perhaps TRBD2 (5 bases). In germline, CDR1 is MNHNS, CDR2 SASEGT. V lost 2 bases and J 0 bases, leaving 11 bases between the germline ends. The CDR3 runs 16 residues. This CDR3 is CASSETRGLAKNIQYF. In DNA, the CDR3 is TGTGCCAGCAGTGAAACCCGAGGACTAGCCAAAAACATTCAGTACTTC.

The chain links TRBV27 to TRBJ1-2; D ambiguous. The germline V and J ends were trimmed by 8 bases and 3 bases, with 10 bases remaining between them. The CDR3 covers 12 residues. Germline V lookup: CDR1 MNHEY, CDR2 SMNVEV (reference sequence). For the CDR3, the DNA is TGTGCCAGCGGATGGACGGACTATGGCTACACCTTC. Translating it yields CASGWTDYGYTF.

The chain is built from TRBV6-6 and TRBJ2-1; 13 bases agree with TRBD2. CDR1 and CDR2 from the germline V gene are MNHNY and SVGAGI (reference sequence). V was pared by 6 bases and J by 9 bases, with 2 bases of the junction left unmatched. There are 13 residues in the CDR3. CDR3 sequence: CASRGLAGTEQFF. CDR3 nucleotides: TGTGCCAGCAGGGGACTAGCGGGGACTGAGCAGTTCTTC.

This chain links TRBV29-1 with TRBJ2-7; tentatively, D is TRBD2 (7 bases). Germline assignment: CDR1 SQVTM and CDR2 ANQGSEA. V lost 7 bases and J lost 0, with 13 bases in between. This CDR3 comprises 13 residues. The CDR3, as DNA: TGCAGCGCCGAGGGGGGGAGCTCCTACGAGCAGTACTTC. This encodes CSAEGGSSYEQYF.

The rearrangement joins TRBV6-1 to TRBJ2-3; 8 bases map to TRBD1. The CDR3 length is 17 residues. In germline, CDR1 is MNHNS, CDR2 SASEGT. Trimming took 0 bases from V and 1 from J; bases not matched to a gene: 6. The CDR3 nucleotides are TGTGCCAGCAGTGAAGCCCAACAGGGGGGTGGCACAGATACGCAGTATTTT. As protein: CASSEAQQGGGTDTQYF.

The chain couples TRBV18 to TRBJ2-7; D is uncertain. Germline loops: CDR1 KGHSH, CDR2 LQKENI. This CDR3 region has 13 residues. Between the trimmed V and J ends, which lost 6 bases and 3 bases, there was a span of 12 bases. CDR3 bases: TGTGCCAGCTCGACCGGTTCATTCTACGAGCAGTACTTC. It specifies CASSTGSFYEQYF.

For this clonotype: A clone one base away is much larger, so this may be a read error. The chain links TRBV7-2 to TRBJ1-6; D possibly corresponds to TRBD1 (5 bases). The CDR3 extends over 13 amino acids. Germline CDR1 is SGHTA and CDR2 is FQGNSA. The CDR3 sequence: CASSLIGDSPLRF. The CDR3 bases are TGTGCCAGCAGCTTAATAGGGGATTCACCCCTCCGCTTT. Drawing the rest from reference TRBV7-2 and TRBJ1-6, the complete variable domain is GAGVSQSPSNKVTEKGKDVELRCDPISGHTALYWYRQSLGQGLEFLIYFQGNSAPDKSGLPSDRFSAERTGGSVSTLTIQRTQQEDSAVYLCASSLIGDSPLRFGNGTRLTVT.

This clonotype was recorded only once. This chain connects TRBV4-2 to TRBJ2-3, with 10 bases identical to TRBD2. The trim removed 0 bases at V and 4 bases at J, leaving 10 bases unmatched. The CDR3 runs 18 residues. Germline V gene data show CDR1 as LGHNA and CDR2 as YNFKEQ. The CDR3 is CASSQDKGLAGAPDTQYF. DNA of the CDR3: TGTGCCAGCAGCCAAGATAAGGGCCTAGCGGGGGCACCAGATACGCAGTATTTT.

This chain uses TRBV6-5 with TRBJ1-2, with a possible D match to TRBD1 (6 bases). The V and J ends lost 0 bases and 4 bases respectively, with 9 bases between them. Germline CDR1 is MNHEY and CDR2 is SVGAGI. The CDR3 has 14 residues. CDR3 sequence: CASSYSGGSYGYTF. The CDR3 DNA reads TGTGCCAGCAGTTACTCAGGGGGGAGCTATGGCTACACCTTC.

V gene TRBV27 combines with J gene TRBJ2-7; the D is unclear. This CDR3 comprises 13 residues. Germline lookup yields CDR1 MNHEY and CDR2 SMNVEV (reference sequence). V was trimmed by 0 bases and J by 5 bases, leaving 8 bases between them. CDR3 amino acids: CASSLSLVHEQYV. CDR3 nucleotide sequence: TGTGCCAGCAGTTTATCTCTAGTCCACGAGCAGTACGTC.

Worth noting for this clonotype: At one boundary the junction diverges from the germline segment, which might be a read error. This chain links TRBV5-1 with TRBJ2-7; the D is unclear. The CDR3 is 16 residues long. Germline V gene lookup returns CDR1 SGHRS and CDR2 YFSETQ. CDR3 residues: CVSSPVSELSSYEQYF. The CDR3 DNA follows: TGCGTCAGCAGTCCAGTGAGTGAATTGAGCTCCTACGAGCAGTACTTC. Full variable domain (remainder filled in from reference TRBV5-1 and TRBJ2-7): KAGVTQTPRYLIKTRGQQVTLSCSPISGHRSVSWYQQTPGQGLQFLFEYFSETQRNKGNFPGRFSGRQFSNSRSEMNVSTLELGDSALYLCVSSPVSELSSYEQYFGPGTRLTVT.

J is TRBJ2-3 and V is TRBV19; D remains unclear. Trimming took off 5 bases at V and 5 bases at J, with 26 bases between the two ends. The CDR3 totals 18 residues. CDR1 and CDR2 from the germline V gene are LNHDA and SQIVND (reference sequence). The CDR3 DNA is TGTGCCAGTAGTCCGCTCGCCGCACGTACCACGATTCGAGATACGCAGTATTTT. Translated, it gives CASSPLAARTTIRDTQYF. Filled out from reference TRBV19 and TRBJ2-3, the complete variable domain reads DGGITQSPKYLFRKEGQNVTLSCEQNLNHDAMYWYRQDPGQGLRLIYYSQIVNDFQKGDIAEGYSVSREKKESFPLTVTSAQKNPTAFYLCASSPLAARTTIRDTQYFGPGTRLTVL.

The chain employs TRBV9 and TRBJ1-1, with a tentative D call TRBD1 (5 bases). There are 15 residues in the CDR3. Trimming removed 0 bases at V and 1 base at J, with 10 bases between. The germline V gene has CDR1 SGDLS and CDR2 YYNGEE. The CDR3 region is CASSVEGDGNTEAFF. The CDR3 DNA follows: TGTGCCAGCAGCGTAGAAGGGGATGGGAACACTGAAGCTTTCTTT.

The sample holds a few counts of this clonotype. V and J are TRBV27 and TRBJ2-7; the D is unclear. The CDR3 sequence is 13 residues long. Germline V lookup: CDR1 MNHEY, CDR2 SMNVEV (reference sequence). The V and J ends lost 0 bases and 5 bases respectively, with 8 bases between them. CDR3: CASSLSLSNEQYF. The CDR3 region has the DNA TGTGCCAGCAGTTTATCCCTGTCGAACGAGCAGTACTTC.

The rearrangement uses TRBV6-5 and TRBJ1-4; the match to TRBD1 covers 9 bases. The J segment lost 8 bases and the V segment lost 4 bases, leaving 8 bases of the junction unmatched. The germline gives CDR1 MNHEY, CDR2 SVGAGI. The CDR3 extends over 15 amino acids. The CDR3, as DNA: TGTGCCAGCAGTTTCAACAGGGGGCGCCGGGAAAAACTGTTTTTT. This translates into CASSFNRGRREKLFF.

This chain connects TRBV6-2 or TRBV6-3 to TRBJ2-2, with 8 positions matching TRBD1. The CDR3 runs to 14 residues. The ends lost 6 bases at V and 3 bases at J; junction bases unmatched: 3. Per the germline V gene, CDR1 is MNHEY and CDR2 is SVGEGT. CDR3 amino acids: CASSVGQDTGELFF. The CDR3 DNA reads TGTGCCAGCAGCGTGGGACAGGACACCGGGGAGCTGTTTTTT.

This clonotype was picked up many times. The rearrangement uses TRBV29-1 and TRBJ1-2; D is perhaps TRBD1 (5 bases). CDR1 is SQVTM and CDR2 is ANQGSEA in the germline V gene. V was pared by 2 bases and J by 0 bases, with 13 bases between. This CDR3 comprises 15 residues. The CDR3 DNA follows: TGCAGCGTTGAAAAGGGACTAGCGGCTAACTATGGCTACACCTTC. Its protein is CSVEKGLAANYGYTF.

This clonotype was observed a handful of times. The J gene is TRBJ2-1, the V gene TRBV20-1; TRBD2 matches 10 bases. Trimming took 6 bases from V and 5 from J; bases not matched to a gene: 7. The CDR3 has 14 amino acids. Germline V gives CDR1 DFQATT, CDR2 SNEGSKA (reference sequence). The CDR3 loop reads CSAPGTSVHNEQFF. The CDR3 nucleotides are TGCAGTGCCCCCGGGACTAGCGTACACAATGAGCAGTTCTTC.

There are a few counts of this clonotype. The chain uses TRBV6-1 and TRBJ2-7; 8 bases line up with TRBD2. There are 12 residues in the CDR3. Germline trimming cut 8 bases from V and 3 bases from J; bases unmatched to any gene: 3. Germline V gives CDR1 MNHNS, CDR2 SASEGT. CDR3 DNA: TGTGCCAGCGGACTAGCCGTCTACGAGCAGTACGTC. It is translated as CASGLAVYEQYV.